The entry below gives a single T cell receptor (beta chain) sequence along with its context. As yet, its antigen is unknown. No patient had received any treatment before thyroid surgery. This sample is drawn from a study of metastatic and nonmetastatic thyroid tumors. About the study: The study looked at repertoires side by side in blood and in tumor or nodule tissue from malignant and benign thyroid patients.

General study points: Patients with malignant thyroid tumors reportedly had significantly higher TCR beta diversity than those with benign nodules, in blood and tumor.

In the authors' workflow: The authors used CDR3 differences across clinicopathological groups to build a distant-metastasis classifier for papillary thyroid cancer. Using MiXCR, TCRdb reanalyzed the PCR reads. TCRdb's processing, not the authors' own work, is the source of the V and J calls. In the table there are 50,000 or so clones, more than 15% of which are singletons. The receptor was derived from a female donor with papillary thyroid cancer or a benign thyroid nodule (not recorded which). Some clones in this sample may be carry-over from other donors' samples. The source material was blood.

In nucleotides, the CDR3 is TGCAGTGCTCTAGGACTAGCGAGTCACCATAACACAGATACGCAGTATTTT. It yields the protein CSALGLASHHNTDTQYF. The chain employs TRBV20-1 and TRBJ2-3, with TRBD2 matching over 9 bases. Germline V gives CDR1 DFQATT, CDR2 SNEGSKA (reference sequence). The CDR3 consists of 17 residues. Germline trimming cut 5 bases from V and 2 bases from J; bases unmatched to any gene: 14.